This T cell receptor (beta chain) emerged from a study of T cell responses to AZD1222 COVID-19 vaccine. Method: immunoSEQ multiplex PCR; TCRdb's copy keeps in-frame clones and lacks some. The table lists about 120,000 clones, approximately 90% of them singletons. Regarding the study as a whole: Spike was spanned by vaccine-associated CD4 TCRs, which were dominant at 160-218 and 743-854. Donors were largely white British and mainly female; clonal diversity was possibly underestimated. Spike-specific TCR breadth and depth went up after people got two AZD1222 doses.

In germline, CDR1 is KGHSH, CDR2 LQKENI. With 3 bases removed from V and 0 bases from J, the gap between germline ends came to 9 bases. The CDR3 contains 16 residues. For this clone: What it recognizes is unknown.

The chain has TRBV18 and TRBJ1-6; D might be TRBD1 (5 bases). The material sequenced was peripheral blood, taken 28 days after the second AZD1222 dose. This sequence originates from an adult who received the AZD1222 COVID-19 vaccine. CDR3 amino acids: CASSPGGSSYNSPLHF. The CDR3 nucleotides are TGTGCCAGCTCACCCGGGGGGAGCTCCTATAATTCACCCCTCCACTTT. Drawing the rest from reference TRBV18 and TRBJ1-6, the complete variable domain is NAGVMQNPRHLVRRRGQEARLRCSPMKGHSHVYWYRQLPEEGLKFMVYLQKENIIDESGMPKERFSAEFPKEGPSILRIQQVVRGDSAAYFCASSPGGSSYNSPLHFGNGTRLTVT.